Sequencing of this T cell receptor beta chain was carried out in a study of T cells after posttransplantation cyclophosphamide. Overall study findings and caveats: Later blood repertoires were often dominated by clones from the donor CD8+ memory compartment. Recipient CMV seropositivity and CMV reactivation strongly tracked TRB clonality. Tissue-infiltrating T cells from skin or gut overlapped little with blood T cells.

The CDR3 spans 15 residues. Germline CDR1 and CDR2: SGHRS and YFSETQ. Trimming pared 5 bases from V and 8 bases from J, leaving 22 bases between. Some clones are missing from TCRdb's copy, which holds only in-frame ones; the method was immunoSEQ multiplex PCR. The data hold 30,000 or so clones, with 70% to 90% observed a single time. Regarding this clone: What it binds is not known.

This receptor was identified in a woman aged 40 to 50 with a blood cancer, CMV-positive, and with a related stem cell donor. Sequencing was performed on PBMCs. The V gene is TRBV5-1, the J gene TRBJ1-1, with TRBD1 as a possible D gene (5 bases). The CDR3 bases are TGCGCCAGCAGACCCTTCTCGGACATCACATTGGAAGCTTTCTTT. It translates to CASRPFSDITLEAFF.